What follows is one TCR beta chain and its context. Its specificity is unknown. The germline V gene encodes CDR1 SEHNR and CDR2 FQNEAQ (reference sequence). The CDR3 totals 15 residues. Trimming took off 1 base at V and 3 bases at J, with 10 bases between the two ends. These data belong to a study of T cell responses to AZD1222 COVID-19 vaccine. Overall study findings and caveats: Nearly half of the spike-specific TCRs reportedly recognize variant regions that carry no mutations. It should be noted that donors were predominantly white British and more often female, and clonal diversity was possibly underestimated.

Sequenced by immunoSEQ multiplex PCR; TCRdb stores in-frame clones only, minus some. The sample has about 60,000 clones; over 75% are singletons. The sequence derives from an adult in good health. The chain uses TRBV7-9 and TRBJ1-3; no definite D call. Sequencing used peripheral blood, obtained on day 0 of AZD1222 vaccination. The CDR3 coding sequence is TGTGCCAGCAGCTTAGAAGGTTTCGGTGGAAACACCATATATTTT. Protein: CASSLEGFGGNTIYF.